A selection of T cell receptor beta chains follows, all from one sample in a study of CD8 T cells in Susac syndrome. TCRdb passed the immunoSEQ multiplex PCR reads through MiXCR, listing each CDR3 protein once. The data contain 150,000 to 200,000 distinct CDR3 sequences, just under 95% of them singletons. Sequencing was performed on CD4+ T cells from PBMCs. All receptors derive from a human donor in good health. CDR3s include the opening cysteine and the closing phenylalanine or tryptophan. Fields, in order: CDR3 DNA, CDR3 protein, D gene, clone size, J gene, V gene. A D gene is named only where the DNA matches it firmly. Clone size, where shown, is once, few, many, or a class for clones that have expanded.

TGTGCCATCAGTTTAGACGGTAGCAATCAGCCCCAGCATTTT	CAISLDGSNQPQHF	-	-	TRBJ1-5	TRBV10-3
TGCAGCGTTTCACAGGGGCTTGGCTACACCTTC	CSVSQGLGYTF	TRBD1	once	TRBJ1-2	TRBV29-1
TGTGCCACCAGTGATAGAGATAGCGGGGGGGCCGATGACGGGGAGCTGTTTTTT	CATSDRDSGGADDGELFF	TRBD2	once	TRBJ2-2	TRBV24-1
TGCAGTGCCCAACGGGGACAGGGGAGGAGCAATCAGCCCCAGCATTTT	CSAQRGQGRSNQPQHF	TRBD1	-	TRBJ1-5	TRBV20-1
TGTGCCAGCGGGACGAGGGCTGGAAACACCATATATTTT	CASGTRAGNTIYF	-	-	TRBJ1-3	TRBV7-2
TGTGCCAGCAGGGGAGACAGGGGCGTTACCGAAGCTTTCTTT	CASRGDRGVTEAFF	TRBD1	-	TRBJ1-1	TRBV6-6
TGCAGTGCTAGAAGGGCGGGGGGGCGAGCAGATACGCAGTATTTT	CSARRAGGRADTQYF	TRBD2	-	TRBJ2-3	TRBV20-1
TGTGCCAGCAGTTTTACGAGGGGAGAGACCCAGTACTTC	CASSFTRGETQYF	-	-	TRBJ2-5	TRBV6-5
TGTGCCAGCAGCTTAAACCGGAACCACCTGGTTGACGAGCAGTACTTC	CASSLNRNHLVDEQYF	-	-	TRBJ2-7	TRBV7-3
TGTGCCAGCCTTACCGATGCTAATTCACCCCTCCACTTT	CASLTDANSPLHF	-	-	TRBJ1-6	TRBV2
TGTGCCAGCAGCTCCGGACAGGGAGAAGCTTTCTTT	CASSSGQGEAFF	TRBD1	-	TRBJ1-1	TRBV7-3
TGTGCCAGCAGTTTAGGAGACAGGTACGAGCAGTACTTC	CASSLGDRYEQYF	-	-	TRBJ2-7	TRBV12-3/TRBV12-4
TGCGCCAGCAGCCAAGAAGGCGGCGGGGCAGGCACAGATACGCAGTATTTT	CASSQEGGGAGTDTQYF	-	-	TRBJ2-3	TRBV4-1
TGTGCCAGCAGAGGAGGGACAGGGACCGGTCAGCCCCAGCATTTT	CASRGGTGTGQPQHF	TRBD1	-	TRBJ1-5	TRBV12-3/TRBV12-4
TGTGCCATCACTGGACTACCGGGTTCTACAGATACGCAGTATTTT	CAITGLPGSTDTQYF	-	-	TRBJ2-3	TRBV10-3
TGTGCCAGCAGCCAAGATACAGAGAGGGCCCTAGGCGGGCAGTACTTC	CASSQDTERALGGQYF	-	-	TRBJ2-7	TRBV3-1
TGTGCCAGCTCACCGGGCGGTAGAAATGAGCAGTTCTTC	CASSPGGRNEQFF	-	-	TRBJ2-1	TRBV18
TGTGCCAGCAGCCTACAAGCGGCTAACACAGATACGCAGTATTTT	CASSLQAANTDTQYF	-	-	TRBJ2-3	TRBV14
TGCGCCAGCAGCTTTGTTGAGGGAGGTAACACTGAAGCTTTCTTT	CASSFVEGGNTEAFF	-	-	TRBJ1-1	TRBV5-1
TGTGCCAGCAGCTTAGCGGGACTTTCCTCTGGGGCCAACGTCCTGACTTTC	CASSLAGLSSGANVLTF	-	-	TRBJ2-6	TRBV7-9
TGTGCCAGCAGTCTGATAGCGGGGGGTGCCTACGAGACCCAGTACTTC	CASSLIAGGAYETQYF	TRBD2	-	TRBJ2-5	TRBV6-6
TGTGCCAGCAGCCCTTCCACAGGGGGCCGGCAGTACTTC	CASSPSTGGRQYF	TRBD1	-	TRBJ2-7	TRBV11-2
TGCAGCGCGGATAAGACAGGGGGTGAAGCTTTCTTT	CSADKTGGEAFF	TRBD1	-	TRBJ1-1	TRBV29-1
TGTGCCAGCAGCCCAGTGATTGGGACTAGCGGCTCTAGCTCCTACAATGAGCAGTTCTTC	CASSPVIGTSGSSSYNEQFF	TRBD2	once	TRBJ2-1	TRBV11-1
TGTGCCACCAGTGATTCCCCCTCCGGGACAGGGGAGGTTCAGCCCCAGCATTTT	CATSDSPSGTGEVQPQHF	TRBD1	-	TRBJ1-5	TRBV24-1
TGCGCCAGCAGCCAGCAGATATCCGAAAAACTGTTTTTT	CASSQQISEKLFF	-	once	TRBJ1-4	TRBV4-1
TGTGCCAGTAGCTTTACACACTCCACAGATACGCAGTATTTT	CASSFTHSTDTQYF	-	once	TRBJ2-3	TRBV19
TGTGCCAGCAGCTCCGGGACAGGACAAGCTTTCTTT	CASSSGTGQAFF	TRBD1	-	TRBJ1-1	TRBV3-1
TGTGCCAGCTCACCGAGCCAGCGGGGGTACACAGAGACGCAGTATTTT	CASSPSQRGYTETQYF	TRBD2	-	TRBJ2-3	TRBV18
TGTGCCTGGAGTGTACCACTCCGGGACAGACGGACTGAAGCTTTCTTT	CAWSVPLRDRRTEAFF	TRBD1	-	TRBJ1-1	TRBV30
TGCGCCAGCAGCTCTGTAAGAGGAAGGGCACACACAGATACGCAGTATTTT	CASSSVRGRAHTDTQYF	-	-	TRBJ2-3	TRBV5-1
TGTGCCAGCAGTATACTAGCGGGGGACACCGGGGAGCTGTTTTTT	CASSILAGDTGELFF	TRBD2	-	TRBJ2-2	TRBV12-3/TRBV12-4
TGTGCTAGTGGTTTGGCGGGACAGGGGGACCTATATGGCTACACCTTC	CASGLAGQGDLYGYTF	TRBD1	-	TRBJ1-2	TRBV12-5
TGTGCCAGCGGGGGGGACAGCCTCAATTCACCCCTCCACTTT	CASGGDSLNSPLHF	TRBD1	-	TRBJ1-6	TRBV9
TGTGCCAGCAGAGCCCAGACAGGGAAAGGTCAGCCCCAGCATTTT	CASRAQTGKGQPQHF	TRBD1	-	TRBJ1-5	TRBV12-3/TRBV12-4
TGTGCCAGTAGTATGGAACACTATGGCTACACCTTC	CASSMEHYGYTF	-	-	TRBJ1-2	TRBV19
TGCAGTGCTCCCCTTTTCCAGGGGGCTCCGGAGACCCAGTACTTC	CSAPLFQGAPETQYF	TRBD1	-	TRBJ2-5	TRBV20-1
TGTGCCAGTACCAACGCGGGGCAGGGTAACACCGGGGAGCTGTTTTTT	CASTNAGQGNTGELFF	-	-	TRBJ2-2	TRBV19
TGTGCCAGCAGGTCGATGAGGGGGGGCAACTATGGCTACACCTTC	CASRSMRGGNYGYTF	-	-	TRBJ1-2	TRBV7-8
TGTGCCAGTAGTTTGGGGACCGGGGAGCTGTTTTTT	CASSLGTGELFF	-	-	TRBJ2-2	TRBV19
TGTGCCAGCATAGCAAGTCCCTCTGGGGCCAACGTCCTGACTTTC	CASIASPSGANVLTF	-	-	TRBJ2-6	TRBV6-5
TGTGCCAGCAGTCCCGACTTGGTCTACGAGCAGTACTTC	CASSPDLVYEQYF	-	-	TRBJ2-7	TRBV2
TGCAGCGTGGCCCAGGGGGCGGGCTATGGCTACACCTTC	CSVAQGAGYGYTF	TRBD1	-	TRBJ1-2	TRBV29-1
TGTGCCAGCAGTGCGCCTGATAGAGTCGAAGCTTTCTTT	CASSAPDRVEAFF	-	-	TRBJ1-1	TRBV25-1
TGTGCCAGCAGCTCCCAGGGGGCGAGCGAAAAACTGTTTTTT	CASSSQGASEKLFF	TRBD1	-	TRBJ1-4	TRBV5-4